Listed below are T cell receptor beta chains from one sample, sequenced in a study of early T cells in non-severe SARS-CoV-2 infection. TCRdb used MiXCR to reprocess the 5' RACE reads, holding one entry per CDR3 protein. The sample has tens of thousands of distinct CDR3 sequences; under 7.5% are singletons. Sequencing input: whole blood. The origin of the receptors is an adult who was a healthcare worker with PCR-confirmed SARS-CoV-2 infection or an uninfected control (not recorded which). Both conserved end residues are part of each CDR3. A D gene is named only where the DNA matches it firmly. Clone sizes are given selectively: once, few, many, or a class where the clone is expanded.

CASNAGLGGYTF TGTGCCAGCAACGCAGGGCTGGGCGGCTACACCTTC TRBV12-3/TRBV12-4 many TRBJ1-2 .
CASSLGADTQYF TGCGCCAGCAGCTTGGGCGCAGATACGCAGTATTTT TRBV5-1 many TRBJ2-3 .
CASSLPGQGATNEKLLF TGTGCCAGCAGCCTACCGGGACAGGGTGCAACTAATGAAAAACTGCTTTTT TRBV3-2 . TRBJ1-4 .
CSAKRRNTEAFF TGCAGTGCCAAAAGGAGGAACACTGAAGCTTTCTTT TRBV20-1 . TRBJ1-1 .
CASSFLGTEAFF TGTGCCAGCAGCTTCTTGGGCACTGAAGCTTTCTTT TRBV7-2 many TRBJ1-1 .
CSVGGETQYF TGCAGCGTCGGGGGGGAGACCCAGTACTTC TRBV29-1 many TRBJ2-5 TRBD2
CATRPGGDQPQHF TGTGCCACGAGGCCGGGGGGCGATCAGCCCCAGCATTTT TRBV28 . TRBJ1-5 .
CASSLTIQGYGYTF TGTGCCAGCAGTTTGACAATACAGGGCTATGGCTACACCTTC TRBV12-3/TRBV12-4 . TRBJ1-2 .
CSVLGQGATYEQYF TGCAGCGTTCTCGGACAGGGGGCCACCTACGAGCAGTACTTC TRBV29-1 many TRBJ2-7 TRBD1
CRTRGGLGLISTDTQYF TGCAGAACGCGCGGGGGGCTTGGGTTAATAAGCACAGATACGCAGTATTTT TRBV20-1 . TRBJ2-3 TRBD2
CASRGGLTIYSPLHF TGTGCCAGCAGAGGGGGGCTTACTATCTATTCACCCCTCCACTTT TRBV14 many TRBJ1-6 .
CASRTSGGLTYEQYF TGTGCCAGCAGAACTAGCGGGGGGTTAACCTACGAGCAGTACTTC TRBV6-2/TRBV6-3 . TRBJ2-7 TRBD2
CATRVMYNSPLHF TGTGCCACCCGGGTGATGTATAATTCACCCCTCCACTTT TRBV15 . TRBJ1-6 .
CASSPGQGDYNEQFF TGCGCCAGCAGCCCGGGACAGGGGGACTACAATGAGCAGTTCTTC TRBV4-3 . TRBJ2-1 TRBD1
CASTYLRRDTEAFF TGTGCCAGCACTTATTTAAGGAGGGACACTGAAGCTTTCTTT TRBV6-1 many TRBJ1-1 .
CASSGWEYYEQYF TGTGCCAGCAGCGGGTGGGAGTACTACGAGCAGTACTTC TRBV12-3/TRBV12-4 . TRBJ2-7 .
CASSSTFETQYF TGTGCCAGCAGCTCGACCTTTGAGACCCAGTACTTC TRBV11-2 many TRBJ2-5 .
CASSLARMNTEAFF TGCGCCAGCAGCTTGGCCCGGATGAACACTGAAGCTTTCTTT TRBV5-1 . TRBJ1-1 .
CASSHNPSYGYTF TGTGCCAGCAGCCACAACCCCTCGTATGGCTACACCTTC TRBV7-9 . TRBJ1-2 .
CASSRGGSAYNEQFF TGTGCCAGCAGTAGAGGGGGTAGCGCCTACAATGAGCAGTTCTTC TRBV6-6 . TRBJ2-1 .
CASSLSGGPEQFF TGTGCCAGCAGCTTATCGGGGGGCCCTGAGCAGTTCTTC TRBV13 many TRBJ2-1 .
CASSHLRGEQFF TGTGCCAGCTCACACCTCCGGGGTGAGCAGTTCTTC TRBV18 many TRBJ2-1 .
CASSARTNYGYTF TGCGCCAGCAGTGCCAGAACTAACTATGGCTACACCTTC TRBV10-1 few TRBJ1-2 .
CASSIGEIISGNTIYF TGTGCCAGTAGTATTGGGGAAATTATCTCTGGAAACACCATATATTTT TRBV19 many TRBJ1-3 .
CASSQWGSLGNEKLFF TGTGCCAGCAGCCAGTGGGGGTCGCTGGGGAATGAAAAACTGTTTTTT TRBV7-2 . TRBJ1-4 .
CASSFGDTQYF TGTGCCAGCAGCTTCGGGGATACGCAGTATTTT TRBV6-5 many TRBJ2-3 .
CASSLAGTAQHF TGTGCCAGCAGCTTAGCGGGGACCGCCCAGCATTTT TRBV7-9 . TRBJ1-5 .
CSASAESGTDTQYF TGCAGTGCTAGTGCAGAGAGTGGCACAGATACGCAGTATTTT TRBV20-1 . TRBJ2-3 .
CASSPPGGNQPQHF TGTGCCAGCTCACCACCGGGTGGCAATCAGCCCCAGCATTTT TRBV18 few TRBJ1-5 .
CASSLETTGELFF TGTGCCAGCAGCTTGGAAACCACCGGGGAGCTGTTTTTT TRBV5-6 . TRBJ2-2 .
CASTPRAGADSNQPQHF TGCGCCAGCACCCCAAGAGCGGGGGCGGATAGCAATCAGCCCCAGCATTTT TRBV4-3 . TRBJ1-5 .
CSARAPGSYEQYF TGCAGTGCTAGAGCCCCAGGGTCCTACGAGCAGTACTTC TRBV20-1 . TRBJ2-7 .
CASNLSSGNTIYF TGCGCCAGCAACCTATCCTCTGGAAACACCATATATTTT TRBV4-3 many TRBJ1-3 .
CASSADLPGTADYNEQFF TGTGCCAGCTCCGCAGACCTACCCGGGACAGCCGACTACAATGAGCAGTTCTTC TRBV6-5 many TRBJ2-1 TRBD1
CATSRATRTSGNTDTQYF TGTGCCACCAGCAGGGCTACTCGGACTAGCGGGAACACAGATACGCAGTATTTT TRBV15 many TRBJ2-3 TRBD2
CASSGGFRDTQYF TGTGCCAGCAGCGGGGGGTTTCGGGATACGCAGTATTTT TRBV7-9 few TRBJ2-3 .
CASSHGGAYGYTF TGTGCCAGCAGCCACGGGGGGGCCTATGGCTACACCTTC TRBV7-9 many TRBJ1-2 .
CASSLSLWQNENIQYF TGTGCCAGCAGCTTGTCCTTGTGGCAGAATGAAAACATTCAGTACTTC TRBV7-8 . TRBJ2-4 .
CSVPSGPGGANVLTF TGCAGTGTACCCTCAGGGCCTGGCGGGGCCAACGTCCTGACTTTC TRBV20-1 many TRBJ2-6 .
CASSPRDRGPNTEAFF TGTGCCAGCTCACCTCGGGACAGGGGGCCGAACACTGAAGCTTTCTTT TRBV18 few TRBJ1-1 TRBD1
CASSLGGRAEQYF TGCGCCAGCAGCTTGGGTGGGAGGGCCGAGCAGTACTTC TRBV5-1 few TRBJ2-7 TRBD2
CASSFGRVESETQYF TGCGCCAGCAGCTTTGGCAGGGTTGAGTCGGAGACCCAGTACTTC TRBV5-1 . TRBJ2-5 .
CASSRDRGHGEQFF TGTGCCAGCAGCCGGGACAGGGGCCATGGGGAGCAGTTCTTC TRBV27 . TRBJ2-1 TRBD1
CASSGGGPSYNEQFF TGTGCCAGCAGCGGCGGGGGGCCCTCCTACAATGAGCAGTTCTTC TRBV12-3/TRBV12-4 many TRBJ2-1 TRBD2
CASSQDSWGTAMNTEAFF TGTGCCAGCAGCCAAGATTCTTGGGGTACCGCAATGAACACTGAAGCTTTCTTT TRBV3-1 . TRBJ1-1 .
CASREQQGITTDTQYF TGTGCCAGCAGGGAGCAACAGGGAATCACCACAGATACGCAGTATTTT TRBV12-3/TRBV12-4 many TRBJ2-3 .
CASSYSGTESYEQYF TGTGCCAGCAGTTACTCCGGGACAGAGTCCTACGAGCAGTACTTC TRBV6-5 . TRBJ2-7 TRBD1
CSATTTITSTDTQYF TGCAGTGCGACCACAACCATCACTAGCACAGATACGCAGTATTTT TRBV20-1 many TRBJ2-3 .
CASTNEGGIREKLFF TGCGCCAGCACCAACGAAGGGGGGATTCGTGAAAAACTGTTTTTT TRBV5-1 few TRBJ1-4 .
CASSYLRGSQETQYF TGTGCCAGCAGTTACCTCAGGGGCTCCCAAGAGACCCAGTACTTC TRBV6-5 many TRBJ2-5 .
CSAINRAGGGTDTQYF TGCAGTGCCATTAATCGAGCGGGGGGCGGCACAGATACGCAGTATTTT TRBV20-1 . TRBJ2-3 TRBD2